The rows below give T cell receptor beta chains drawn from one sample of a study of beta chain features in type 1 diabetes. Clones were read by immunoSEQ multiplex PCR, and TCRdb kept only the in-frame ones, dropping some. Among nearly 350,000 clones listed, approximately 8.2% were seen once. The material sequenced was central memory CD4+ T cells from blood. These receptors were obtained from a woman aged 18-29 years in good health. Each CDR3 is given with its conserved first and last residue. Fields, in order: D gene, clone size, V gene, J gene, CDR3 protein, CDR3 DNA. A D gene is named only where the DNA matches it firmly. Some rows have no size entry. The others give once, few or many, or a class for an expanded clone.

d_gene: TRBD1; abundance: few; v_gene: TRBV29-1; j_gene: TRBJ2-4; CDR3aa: CSVGGHGTGDSSLAKNIQYF; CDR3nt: TGCAGCGTTGGCGGGCACGGCACAGGGGACAGCTCCTTAGCCAAAAACATTCAGTACTTC
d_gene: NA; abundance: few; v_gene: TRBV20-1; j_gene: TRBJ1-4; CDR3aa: CSVYNEKLFF; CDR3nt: TGCAGTGTTTATAATGAAAAACTGTTTTTT
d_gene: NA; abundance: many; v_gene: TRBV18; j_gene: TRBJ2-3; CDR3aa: CASSSAVIAVTDTQYF; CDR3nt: TGTGCCAGCTCATCCGCGGTAATAGCGGTCACAGATACGCAGTATTTT
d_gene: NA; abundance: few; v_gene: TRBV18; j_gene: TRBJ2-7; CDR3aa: CASSPGAYEQYF; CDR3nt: TGTGCCAGCTCACCAGGGGCCTACGAGCAGTACTTC
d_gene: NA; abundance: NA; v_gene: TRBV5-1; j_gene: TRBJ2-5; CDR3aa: CASSAALTSGETQYF; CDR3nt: TGCGCCAGCAGCGCGGCCTTGACTAGTGGAGAGACCCAGTACTTC
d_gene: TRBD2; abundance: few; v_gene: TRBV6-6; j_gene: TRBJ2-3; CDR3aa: CASSYPGTRGTDTQYF; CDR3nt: TGTGCCAGCAGTTACCCCGGGACTAGGGGCACAGATACGCAGTATTTT
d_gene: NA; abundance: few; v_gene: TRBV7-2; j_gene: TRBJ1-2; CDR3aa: CASSSRQPPYGYTF; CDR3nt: TGTGCCAGCAGCTCGAGACAGCCCCCCTATGGCTACACCTTC
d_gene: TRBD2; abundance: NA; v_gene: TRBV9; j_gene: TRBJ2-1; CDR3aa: CASSVSGRGNEQFF; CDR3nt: TGTGCCAGCAGCGTGAGCGGGAGGGGGAATGAGCAGTTCTTC
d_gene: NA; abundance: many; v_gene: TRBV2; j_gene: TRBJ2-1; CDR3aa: CASSEVFDEQFF; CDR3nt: TGTGCCAGCAGTGAAGTGTTTGATGAGCAGTTCTTC
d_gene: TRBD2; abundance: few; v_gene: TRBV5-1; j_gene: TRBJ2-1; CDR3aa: CASSLGLAVLYNEQFF; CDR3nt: TGCGCCAGCAGCCTCGGACTAGCGGTACTCTACAATGAGCAGTTCTTC
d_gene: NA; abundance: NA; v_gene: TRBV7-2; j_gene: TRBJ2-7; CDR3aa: CASSFLQTYEQYF; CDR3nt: TGTGCCAGCAGCTTCCTTCAAACCTACGAGCAGTACTTC
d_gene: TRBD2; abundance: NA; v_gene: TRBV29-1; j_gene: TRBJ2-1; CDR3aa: CSFEDGGRIEQFF; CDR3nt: TGCAGTTTCGAGGATGGCGGGAGGATTGAGCAGTTCTTC
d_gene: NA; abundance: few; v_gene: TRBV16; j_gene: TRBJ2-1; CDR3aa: CASSQSTGYNEQFF; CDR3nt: TGTGCCAGCAGCCAATCGACCGGCTACAATGAGCAGTTCTTC
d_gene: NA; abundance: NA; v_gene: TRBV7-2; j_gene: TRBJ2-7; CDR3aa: CASSLDGGRTYEQYF; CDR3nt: TGTGCCAGCAGCTTAGATGGGGGGAGAACCTACGAGCAGTACTTC
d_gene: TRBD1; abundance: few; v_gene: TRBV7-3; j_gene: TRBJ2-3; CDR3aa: CANPRDRGFGGTDTQYF; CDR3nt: TGTGCCAACCCCCGGGACAGGGGGTTTGGGGGCACAGATACGCAGTATTTT
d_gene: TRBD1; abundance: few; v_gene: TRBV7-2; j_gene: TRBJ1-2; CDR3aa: CASSFGTANYGYTF; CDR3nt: TGTGCCAGCAGCTTCGGGACAGCTAACTATGGCTACACCTTC
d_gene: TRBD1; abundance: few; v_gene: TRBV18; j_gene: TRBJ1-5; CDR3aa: CASKSQGDQPQHF; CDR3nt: TGTGCCAGCAAATCCCAGGGGGACCAGCCCCAGCATTTT
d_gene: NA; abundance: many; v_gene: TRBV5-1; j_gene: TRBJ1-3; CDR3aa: CASSLLGRASSGNTIYF; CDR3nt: TGCGCCAGCAGCTTGTTAGGGAGGGCAAGCTCTGGAAACACCATATATTTT
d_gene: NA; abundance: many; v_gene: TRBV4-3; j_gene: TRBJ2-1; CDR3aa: CASSPRGGAYNEQFF; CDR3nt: TGCGCCAGCAGCCCCCGGGGCGGAGCTTACAATGAGCAGTTCTTC
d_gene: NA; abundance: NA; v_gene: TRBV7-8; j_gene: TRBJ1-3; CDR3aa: CASSLGQNSGNTIYF; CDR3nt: TGTGCCAGCAGCTTGGGACAAAACTCTGGAAACACCATATATTTT
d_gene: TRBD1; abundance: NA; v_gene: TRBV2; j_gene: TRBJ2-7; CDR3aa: CASTAQGANYEQYF; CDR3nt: TGTGCCAGCACTGCACAGGGGGCCAACTACGAGCAGTACTTC
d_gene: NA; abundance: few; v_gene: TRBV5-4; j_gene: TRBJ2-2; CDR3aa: CASRQGAGVGTGELFF; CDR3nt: TGTGCCAGCAGACAAGGGGCGGGCGTAGGTACCGGGGAGCTGTTTTTT
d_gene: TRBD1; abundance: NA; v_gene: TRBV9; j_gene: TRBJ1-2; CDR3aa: CASSATGRGPETF; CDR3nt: TGTGCCAGCAGCGCGACAGGGAGGGGACCAGAGACCTTC
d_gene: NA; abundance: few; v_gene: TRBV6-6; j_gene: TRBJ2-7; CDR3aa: CASSPTGLGEQYF; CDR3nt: TGTGCCAGCAGTCCGACAGGTCTAGGGGAGCAGTACTTC
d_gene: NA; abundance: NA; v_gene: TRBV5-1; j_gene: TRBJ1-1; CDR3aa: CASSLAGYSEAFF; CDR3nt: TGCGCCAGCAGCTTGGCCGGGTACAGTGAAGCTTTCTTT
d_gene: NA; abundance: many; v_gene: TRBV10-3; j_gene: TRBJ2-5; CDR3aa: CAISAQNKEAETQYF; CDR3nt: TGTGCCATCAGTGCCCAGAATAAAGAAGCAGAGACCCAGTACTTC
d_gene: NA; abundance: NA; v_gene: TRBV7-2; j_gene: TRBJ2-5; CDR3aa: CASSSGTTQYF; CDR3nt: TGTGCCAGCAGTTCCGGGACGACCCAGTACTTC
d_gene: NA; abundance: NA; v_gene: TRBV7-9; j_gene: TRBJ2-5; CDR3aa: CASSHFRGETQYF; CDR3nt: TGTGCCAGCAGCCATTTCAGGGGAGAGACCCAGTACTTC
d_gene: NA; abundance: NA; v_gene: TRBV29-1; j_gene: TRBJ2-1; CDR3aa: CSVDSPNEQFF; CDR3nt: TGCAGCGTGGACTCTCCGAATGAGCAGTTCTTC
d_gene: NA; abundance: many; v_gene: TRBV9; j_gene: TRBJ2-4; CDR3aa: CASNRDSADIQYF; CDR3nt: TGTGCCAGCAATCGGGACTCGGCAGACATTCAGTACTTC
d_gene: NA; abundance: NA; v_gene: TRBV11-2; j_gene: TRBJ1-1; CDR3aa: CASSPLVGGGTEAFF; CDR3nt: TGTGCCAGCAGCCCCTTGGTGGGGGGGGGAACTGAAGCTTTCTTT
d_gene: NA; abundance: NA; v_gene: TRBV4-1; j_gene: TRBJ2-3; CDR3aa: CASSQVGGASTDTQYF; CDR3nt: TGCGCCAGCAGCCAAGTTGGGGGTGCCTCCACAGATACGCAGTATTTT
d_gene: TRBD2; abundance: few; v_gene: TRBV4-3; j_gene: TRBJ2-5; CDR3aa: CASSQEGLAGTQYF; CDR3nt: TGCGCCAGCAGCCAAGAGGGACTAGCGGGGACCCAGTACTTC
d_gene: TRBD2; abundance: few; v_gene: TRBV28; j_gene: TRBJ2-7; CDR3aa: CASSFPGLGSYEQYF; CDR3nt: TGTGCCAGCAGTTTCCCAGGACTAGGCTCCTACGAGCAGTACTTC
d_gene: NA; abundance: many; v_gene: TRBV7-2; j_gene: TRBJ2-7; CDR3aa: CASSTNAGQYEQYF; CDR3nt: TGTGCCAGCAGCACGAACGCAGGACAGTACGAGCAGTACTTC
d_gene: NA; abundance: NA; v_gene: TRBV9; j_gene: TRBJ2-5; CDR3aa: CASSPRSYGSQETQYF; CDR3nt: TGTGCCAGCAGCCCCCGCAGTTACGGGAGCCAAGAGACCCAGTACTTC
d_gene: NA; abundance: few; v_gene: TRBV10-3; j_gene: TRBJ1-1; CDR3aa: CAISDSLGILNTEAFF; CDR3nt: TGTGCCATCAGTGATTCCTTGGGGATATTGAACACTGAAGCTTTCTTT
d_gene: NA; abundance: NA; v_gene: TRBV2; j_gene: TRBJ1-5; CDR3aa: CASRAGNTGSSQPQHF; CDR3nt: TGTGCCAGCAGAGCCGGGAATACAGGGAGTAGTCAGCCCCAGCATTTT
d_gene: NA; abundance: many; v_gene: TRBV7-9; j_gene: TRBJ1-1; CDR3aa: CASSHTKNTEAFF; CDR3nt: TGTGCCAGCAGCCATACTAAGAACACTGAAGCTTTCTTT
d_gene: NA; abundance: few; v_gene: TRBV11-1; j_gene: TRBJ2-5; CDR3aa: CASSPEQGYQETQYF; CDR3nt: TGTGCCAGCAGCCCAGAACAGGGCTATCAAGAGACCCAGTACTTC
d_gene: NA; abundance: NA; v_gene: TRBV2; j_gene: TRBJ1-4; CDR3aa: CASRKDFGEKLFF; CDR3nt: TGTGCCAGCAGGAAGGACTTCGGGGAAAAACTGTTTTTT
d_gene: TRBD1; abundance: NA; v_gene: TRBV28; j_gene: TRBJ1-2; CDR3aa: CASSFGQGVDGYTF; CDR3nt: TGTGCCAGCAGTTTTGGACAGGGGGTTGATGGCTACACCTTC